The sequence of this TCR beta chain was determined in a study of control samples from healthy donors and cancer patients. Profiling relied on immunoSEQ multiplex PCR, and the TCRdb table lists in-frame clones only, not all of them. This sample has roughly 400,000 clones, with roughly 90% found just once. The V gene's germline CDR1 is SGHNT and CDR2 YYREEE (reference sequence). Trimming left V 4 bases short and J 4 bases short, with 15 bases between. This CDR3 has 14 residues. The chain employs TRBV5-4 and TRBJ2-7, with a possible D match to TRBD2 (5 bases). The sequenced material came from PBMCs. The clonotype comes from a man aged 40-55 years with head and neck cancer. The CDR3, as DNA: TGTGCCAGCAGCCGCCGAGACTCGGGGTACGAGCAGTACTTC. Residues: CASSRRDSGYEQYF. Filled out from reference TRBV5-4 and TRBJ2-7, the complete variable domain reads ETGVTQSPTHLIKTRGQQVTLRCSSQSGHNTVSWYQQALGQGPQFIFQYYREEENGRGNFPPRFSGLQFPNYSSELNVNALELDDSALYLCASSRRDSGYEQYFGPGTRLTVT.